This TCR beta chain was found in a study of blood T cell repertoires in COVID-19. Study details: Collection of acute and convalescent COVID-19 samples took place in the United States, Italy and Spain. The analysed material was cDNA or gDNA that came from T cells, B-cell-depleted T cells, or PBMCs.

Some clones are missing from TCRdb's copy, which holds only in-frame ones; the method was immunoSEQ multiplex PCR. The sample carries 110,000 to 150,000 clones, 60% to 85% recorded once. V lost 2 bases and J lost 7, with 9 bases in between. CDR3 size: 13 residues. Sequencing was performed on peripheral blood. The chain joins TRBV12-3 or TRBV12-4 to TRBJ1-5; no clear D. This receptor was obtained from a woman aged 55-75 years with acute or convalescent COVID-19. CDR3 DNA: TGTGCCAGCAGTTTATCGGTTTCACAGCCCCAGCATTTT. Translated, it gives CASSLSVSQPQHF.